Listed here are 3 T cell receptor beta chains from one sample, sequenced in a study of shared clonotypes between healthy human individuals. TCRdb's table, derived via immunoSEQ multiplex PCR, lists solely in-frame clones and lacks some. The table includes 330,000 or so clones, around four fifths detected once. The sample taken for sequencing was memory CD4+ T cells sorted from blood. The subset was: CD45RA-negative fraction. The receptors originated from a man aged 25 to 45 in good health.

The J gene is TRBJ2-7, the V gene TRBV7-8; D might be TRBD1 (6 bases). Between the trimmed V and J ends, which lost 4 bases and 2 bases, there was a span of 18 bases. The CDR3 sequence is 16 residues long. CDR1 SGHVS and CDR2 FQNEAQ come from the germline V gene. The CDR3, as DNA: TGTGCCAGCAGCTCATACAGGGTATCTCCAGCCTACGAGCAGTACTTC. It is translated as CASSSYRVSPAYEQYF.

The chain recombines TRBV28 with TRBJ2-1, with 8 positions matching TRBD1. V shed 6 bases and J 6 bases; nucleotides not matched to a gene: 13. Germline V gene data show CDR1 as MDHEN and CDR2 as SYDVKM. CDR3 size: 16 residues. The CDR3 DNA sequence: TGTGCCAGCAGCCTAGCAACCGGACAGGGTATCAATGAGCAGTTCTTC. It encodes CASSLATGQGINEQFF. Supplemented by reference TRBV28 and TRBJ2-1, the full variable domain reads DVKVTQSSRYLVKRTGEKVFLECVQDMDHENMFWYRQDPGLGLRLIYFSYDVKMKEKGDIPEGYSVSREKKERFSLILESASTNQTSMYLCASSLATGQGINEQFFGPGTRLTVL.

This sequence joins TRBV19 and TRBJ1-2; no clear D gene. Deletions cut 5 bases from V and 3 bases from J, with 10 bases between. CDR1 is LNHDA, CDR2 SQIVND, per germline (reference sequence). The CDR3 runs to 13 residues. CDR3 residues: CASSQTNYYGYTF. CDR3 nucleotides: TGTGCCAGTAGTCAGACTAATTACTATGGCTACACCTTC.